Listed here are 22 T cell receptor beta chains from one sample, sequenced in a study of Ad26.COV2.S vaccination and SARS-CoV-2 variants. Noted treatment: about 20 received Ad26.COV2.S at low or high dose, single or two shots; about 5 received placebo; per-sample allocation not given. It was on day 63 after the first vaccine or placebo injection that samples were taken. Clones were read by immunoSEQ multiplex PCR, and TCRdb kept only the in-frame ones, dropping some. The sample has about 400,000 clones, approximately 92% seen once. The material was peripheral blood, obtained in a trial of Ad26.COV2.S vaccine versus placebo. The receptors shown here come from a person aged 18-60 years who received the Ad26.COV2.S COVID-19 vaccine or a placebo.

The chain uses TRBV5-6 and TRBJ2-7; D is perhaps TRBD1 (6 bases). CDR3 length: 14 residues. Trimming took 6 bases from V and 6 from J, leaving 19 bases between them. Germline CDR1 and CDR2: SGHDT and YYEEEE. The CDR3 is CASNPGTMFVEQYF. The CDR3 DNA reads as TGTGCCAGCAATCCCGGGACAATGTTCGTCGAGCAGTACTTC. Together with reference TRBV5-6 and TRBJ2-7, the CDR3 gives the full variable domain: DAGVTQSPTHLIKTRGQQVTLRCSPKSGHDTVSWYQQALGQGPQFIFQYYEEEERQRGNFPDRFSGHQFPNYSSELNVNALLLGDSALYLCASNPGTMFVEQYFGPGTRLTVT.

The J gene is TRBJ2-5, the V gene TRBV9, with 9 bases fitting TRBD1. Germline V gives CDR1 SGDLS, CDR2 YYNGEE. The length of the CDR3 is 16 residues. The trim removed 4 bases at V and 4 bases at J, leaving 11 bases unmatched. CDR3 nucleotides: TGTGCCAGCAGCAGGCGGCCGGGACAGGGTGGAGAGACCCAGTACTTC. Translation: CASSRRPGQGGETQYF.

The chain carries TRBV23-1 and TRBJ2-3, with 7 bases aligning to TRBD1. TRBV23-1 is an ORF, and what it does is uncertain. J gave up 3 bases and V 3 bases, and 9 bases lay outside the gene matches. This CDR3 has 16 amino acids. DNA for the CDR3: TGCGCCAGCAGTCATTTGACAGGGAACATTACAGATACGCAGTATTTT. This encodes CASSHLTGNITDTQYF.

This rearrangement joins TRBV3-1 (or the pseudogene TRBV3-2) to TRBJ2-3; 10 nucleotides line up with TRBD2. This CDR3 contains 14 residues. V shed 4 bases and J 3 bases; nucleotides not matched to a gene: 1. The germline V gene encodes CDR1 LGHDT and CDR2 YNNKEL (reference sequence). The CDR3 spells CASSRSGGTDTQYF. The CDR3 nucleotides read TGTGCCAGCAGCCGTAGCGGGGGGACAGATACGCAGTATTTT.

V gene TRBV21-1 combines with J gene TRBJ1-5. TRBV21-1 represents a pseudogene. CDR3 length equals 20 residues. The CDR3 protein is CASSLRGARQQNIGNQPQHF. The CDR3 nucleotides are TGTGCCAGCAGCCTTAGGGGGGCAAGACAGCAAAATATCGGCAATCAGCCCCAGCATTTT.

The J gene is TRBJ2-3, the V gene TRBV6-2 or TRBV6-3; TRBD2 matches 9 bases. The CDR3 length is 17 residues. Trimming took 5 bases from V and 6 from J; bases not matched to a gene: 15. Germline V gives CDR1 MNHEY, CDR2 SVGEGT. The CDR3 spells CASSHGRLAVLQDTQYF. The CDR3 region has the DNA TGTGCCAGCAGTCACGGCCGACTAGCGGTGTTACAGGATACGCAGTATTTT.

The chain couples TRBV10-2 to TRBJ2-7; 8 bases match TRBD2. The germline V gene encodes CDR1 WSHSY and CDR2 SAAADI. V dropped 7 bases and J dropped 2; count of bases not matched to a gene: 7. The CDR3 is 14 amino acids. CDR3 residues: CASNPGLGPYEQYF. CDR3 sequence (DNA): TGCGCCAGCAATCCGGGACTAGGACCCTACGAGCAGTACTTC.

This clone appeared a few times. The chain combines TRBV7-9 with TRBJ2-5; 7 bases agree with TRBD2. Germline lookup yields CDR1 SEHNR and CDR2 FQNEAQ (reference sequence). The CDR3 has 15 amino acids. V lost 5 bases, J lost 1 base, and 7 bases stayed unmatched. The CDR3 nucleotides read TGTGCCAGCAGCGACCGACTAGCCGGCCAAGAGACCCAGTACTTC. Its protein product is CASSDRLAGQETQYF.

The rearrangement links TRBV28 to TRBJ2-3, with TRBD1 as a possible D gene (6 bases). Trimming took 5 bases from V and 4 from J, leaving 10 bases between them. There are 13 residues in the CDR3. Germline V gene data show CDR1 as MDHEN and CDR2 as SYDVKM. CDR3 residues: CASSRQVADTQYF. CDR3 sequence (DNA): TGTGCCAGCAGTAGACAGGTTGCAGATACGCAGTATTTT.

CDR3 nucleotide sequence: TGTGCCAGCAGTCCCCTAGGGGGGTCTGGAAACACCATATATTTT. It specifies CASSPLGGSGNTIYF. The V and J genes are TRBV9 and TRBJ1-3; weak D call: TRBD1 (6 bases). This CDR3 has 15 amino acids. Trimming pared 5 bases from V and 1 base from J, leaving 13 bases between. The germline gives CDR1 SGDLS, CDR2 YYNGEE.

V and J are TRBV29-1 and TRBJ1-3, with TRBD1 as a possible D gene (6 bases). The V gene's germline CDR1 is SQVTM and CDR2 ANQGSEA. This CDR3 is built from 14 residues. Trimming took off 6 bases at V and 2 bases at J, with 14 bases between the two ends. CDR3 sequence reads: CSVAGAEAGNTIYF. DNA for the CDR3: TGCAGCGTGGCGGGGGCCGAAGCTGGAAACACCATATATTTT. The full variable domain, with the rest looked up from reference TRBV29-1 and TRBJ1-3, is SAVISQKPSRDICQRGTSLTIQCQVDSQVTMMFWYRQQPGQSLTLIATANQGSEATYESGFVIDKFPISRPNLTFSTLTVSNMSPEDSSIYLCSVAGAEAGNTIYFGEGSWLTVV.

This rearrangement joins TRBV7-9 to TRBJ2-1, with D hard to call. V was clipped by 6 bases and J by 4 bases, with 13 bases between them. The CDR3 length is 14 residues. Looked up from germline, CDR1 is SEHNR and CDR2 is FQNEAQ (reference sequence). Here the CDR3 DNA reads TGTGCCAGCAGTTTCGGCACCGAATACAATGAGCAGTTCTTC. Its translation is CASSFGTEYNEQFF.

The rearrangement joins TRBV2 to TRBJ2-1, with 7 bases fitting TRBD2. The V gene's germline CDR1 is SNHLY and CDR2 FYNNEI. The CDR3 totals 15 residues. V lost 5 bases and J lost 2; bases outside the gene matches: 6. CDR3: CASSNPSGTYNEQFF. Here the CDR3 DNA reads TGTGCCAGCAGTAACCCCAGCGGGACCTACAATGAGCAGTTCTTC.

The chain employs TRBV6-2 or TRBV6-3 and TRBJ2-4, with D unclear. The CDR3 consists of 18 residues. The V end was cut by 2 bases, the J end by 1 base, with 18 bases between. CDR1 MNHEY and CDR2 SVGEGT come from the germline V gene. The CDR3 DNA reads TGTGCCAGCAGTTACGCCAGCCGAGTGGGCTTGGCCAAAAACATTCAGTACTTC. It encodes CASSYASRVGLAKNIQYF.

J is TRBJ2-3 and V is TRBV3-1 (or the pseudogene TRBV3-2); 9 nucleotides align to TRBD2. Germline trimming cut 0 bases from V and 2 bases from J; bases unmatched to any gene: 12. CDR3 length equals 19 residues. Germline CDR1 reads LGHDT; CDR2 reads YNNKEL (reference sequence). This CDR3 is CASSQEYSGGPSSTDTQYF. In DNA form, the CDR3 reads TGTGCCAGCAGCCAAGAATACAGCGGGGGGCCGTCTTCCACAGATACGCAGTATTTT.

This sequence joins TRBV13 and TRBJ2-7, with 7 bases aligning to TRBD1. The V gene's germline CDR1 is PRHDT and CDR2 FYEKMQ (reference sequence). The V gene end was trimmed by 9 bases and the J gene end by 2 bases; junction bases not matched to a gene: 13. CDR3 length: 15 amino acids. The CDR3 sequence is CASSQGPLPTYEQYF. The CDR3 coding sequence is TGTGCCAGTTCACAGGGGCCCCTTCCAACCTACGAGCAGTACTTC.

This chain links TRBV15 with TRBJ1-5; possibly TRBD1 for D (5 bases). The CDR3 loop spans 15 amino acids. Between the trimmed V and J ends, which lost 0 bases and 7 bases, there was a span of 13 bases. Looked up from germline, CDR1 is LNHNV and CDR2 is YYDKDF (reference sequence). The CDR3 reads CATSRDGGAGQPQHF. Written as DNA, the CDR3 is TGTGCCACCAGCAGAGATGGAGGGGCTGGGCAGCCCCAGCATTTT.

The chain employs TRBV19 and TRBJ2-1; tentative D call: TRBD1 (7 bases). CDR3 length: 15 amino acids. CDR1 is LNHDA, CDR2 SQIVND, per germline (reference sequence). Trimming removed 3 bases at V and 8 bases at J, with 17 bases between. The CDR3 coding sequence is TGTGCCAGTAGTATGCGGGACAGCGGTAACGATGAGCAGTTCTTC. It is translated as CASSMRDSGNDEQFF.

This clone appeared a few times. CDR3 in DNA: TGTGCCAGCAGCCCGACAGAGAACACTGAAGCTTTCTTT. Its translation is CASSPTENTEAFF. The chain couples TRBV7-8 to TRBJ1-1; D perhaps matches TRBD1 (5 bases). This CDR3 has 13 amino acids. In germline, CDR1 is SGHVS, CDR2 FQNEAQ. Trimming pared 5 bases from V and 1 base from J, leaving 8 bases between.

The J gene is TRBJ1-1, the V gene TRBV7-8; possibly TRBD1 for D (6 bases). The CDR3 is 16 residues long. The germline gives CDR1 SGHVS, CDR2 FQNEAQ. Between the trimmed V and J ends, which lost 4 bases and 7 bases, there was a span of 22 bases. CDR3 residues: CASSSGRGPPLLEAFF. CDR3 nucleotides: TGTGCCAGCAGCTCTGGCCGGGGGCCGCCCCTACTTGAAGCTTTCTTT.

In its sample, this clone was seen once. The chain combines TRBV18 with TRBJ2-2; the D gene is possibly TRBD1 (6 bases). CDR1 and CDR2 from the germline V gene are KGHSH and LQKENI. The V end was cut by 4 bases, the J end by 7 bases, with 13 bases between. The CDR3 consists of 14 residues. This CDR3 reads CASSRNRDNGELFF. CDR3 DNA sequence: TGTGCCAGCTCACGGAACAGGGACAACGGGGAGCTGTTTTTT.

This chain links TRBV19 with TRBJ2-7; D remains unclear. Germline V gene lookup returns CDR1 LNHDA and CDR2 SQIVND (reference sequence). V shed 3 bases and J shed 3 bases, with 12 bases lying between them. This CDR3 comprises 14 residues. CDR3 residues: CASSIGLWGYEQYF. The CDR3 DNA is TGTGCCAGTAGTATCGGGCTCTGGGGCTACGAGCAGTACTTC.